These 17 T cell receptor beta chains were sequenced from one sample in a study of T cell responses to AZD1222 COVID-19 vaccine. Data came from immunoSEQ multiplex PCR; TCRdb stores just in-frame clones and leaves some out. The sample holds over 110,000 clones, 85% to 95% seen once. Material: peripheral blood, obtained 28 days after the second AZD1222 dose. The source of these receptors is an adult who received the AZD1222 COVID-19 vaccine.

CDR3 bases: TGCGCCAGCAGCCAAGAGAAAAAGCGGGAGAGGAGTGAGCAGTTCTTC. It yields the protein CASSQEKKRERSEQFF. The chain combines TRBV4-1 with TRBJ2-1; TRBD2 aligns across 8 bases. The junction had 10 bases not matched to a gene; V was cut back by 0 bases and J by 9 bases. This CDR3 comprises 16 residues. Per the germline V gene, CDR1 is MGHRA and CDR2 is YSYEKL.

V is TRBV28 and J is TRBJ2-1; 8 nucleotides align to TRBD1. In germline, CDR1 is MDHEN, CDR2 SYDVKM. Germline trimming cut 6 bases from V and 8 bases from J; bases unmatched to any gene: 12. This CDR3 spans 15 amino acids. The CDR3 nucleotides are TGTGCCAGCAGGGAACAGGGGGGCAAAGAAGATGAGCAGTTCTTC. Amino acid sequence: CASREQGGKEDEQFF.

The count of this clone is one. The V call is TRBV7-9, the J call TRBJ1-1; no definite D call. V was clipped by 8 bases and J by 11 bases, with 15 bases between them. The CDR3 is 11 residues long. Germline assignment: CDR1 SEHNR and CDR2 FQNEAQ (reference sequence). The CDR3 nucleotides read TGTGCCAGCCACAGAACCCTTGACGCTTTCTTT. This encodes CASHRTLDAFF.

The rearrangement uses TRBV27 and TRBJ1-1, with D perhaps TRBD1 (5 bases). The CDR3 covers 14 residues. From germline, CDR1 is MNHEY and CDR2 SMNVEV (reference sequence). The V end lost 2 bases, the J end lost 4 bases, and 11 bases lay between the germline ends. Written as DNA, the CDR3 is TGTGCCAGCAGTTTAGCAGGGTTGGGCACTGAAGCTTTCTTT. Translating gives CASSLAGLGTEAFF.

The chain employs TRBV14 and TRBJ2-6, with D unclear. V lost 8 bases and J lost 4, with 12 bases in between. The CDR3 loop spans 14 amino acids. Germline CDR1 and CDR2: SGHDN and FVKESK. In DNA, the CDR3 is TGTGCCAGCGCTGTTACCACGGGGGCCAACGTCCTGACTTTC. Translating it yields CASAVTTGANVLTF.

The CDR3 DNA follows: TGTGCCACCCAGCCAGGAGGGTTGGGCAATGAGCAGTTCTTC. This sequence encodes CATQPGGLGNEQFF. The rearrangement uses TRBV7-9 and TRBJ2-1; D is perhaps TRBD2 (6 bases). V lost 10 bases and J lost 6, with 19 bases in between. The germline V gene has CDR1 SEHNR and CDR2 FQNEAQ (reference sequence). CDR3 length: 14 amino acids. Using reference TRBV7-9 and TRBJ2-1 for the parts outside the CDR3, the full variable domain is DTGVSQNPRHKITKRGQNVTFRCDPISEHNRLYWYRQTLGQGPEFLTYFQNEAQLEKSRLLSDRFSAERPKGSFSTLEIQRTEQGDSAMYLCATQPGGLGNEQFFGPGTRLTVL.

The genes are TRBV28 and TRBJ1-2, with D possibly TRBD1 on 5 matching bases. Germline V lookup: CDR1 MDHEN, CDR2 SYDVKM. The CDR3 extends over 13 amino acids. V gave up 7 bases and J gave up 6 bases, with 15 bases separating them. The DNA of the CDR3 is TGTGCCAGCACCGTTCTCCCAGGGCATGGCTACACCTTC. Residues: CASTVLPGHGYTF.

This chain connects TRBV5-1 to TRBJ1-2; D possibly corresponds to TRBD1 (6 bases). Trimming took 3 bases from V and 10 from J, leaving 19 bases between them. The CDR3 is 14 amino acids. From germline, CDR1 is SGHRS and CDR2 YFSETQ. This CDR3 is CASSSGDGHGDYTF. The CDR3 nucleotides are TGCGCCAGCAGCTCAGGGGATGGGCATGGGGACTACACCTTC.

This chain joins TRBV11-2 and TRBJ2-7; 8 nucleotides match TRBD1. Germline trimming cut 5 bases from V and 3 bases from J; bases unmatched to any gene: 9. CDR3 length equals 15 residues. Germline V gene data show CDR1 as SGHAT and CDR2 as FQNNGV. DNA for the CDR3: TGTGCCAGCAGCATGGGTGGACAGGGTAGCTACGAGCAGTACGTC. This encodes CASSMGGQGSYEQYV.

V and J are TRBV24-1 and TRBJ2-1; no reliable D call. Germline-derived CDR1 and CDR2 are KGHDR and SFDVKD. Trimming took 0 bases from V and 10 from J, leaving 3 bases between them. The CDR3 spans 11 residues. CDR3 DNA: TGTGCCACCAGTGATTTGAGCGAGCAGTTCTTC. As protein: CATSDLSEQFF.

The chain carries TRBV5-6 and TRBJ1-1; D might be TRBD1 (5 bases). The CDR3 is 15 amino acids. Between the trimmed V and J ends, which lost 0 bases and 4 bases, there was a span of 13 bases. Per germline, CDR1 SGHDT and CDR2 YYEEEE. CDR3 sequence (DNA): TGTGCCAGCAGCTTGGCGGGGATCGGGGGCACTGAAGCTTTCTTT. The encoded protein is CASSLAGIGGTEAFF. Full variable domain (rest looked up from reference TRBV5-6 and TRBJ1-1): DAGVTQSPTHLIKTRGQQVTLRCSPKSGHDTVSWYQQALGQGPQFIFQYYEEEERQRGNFPDRFSGHQFPNYSSELNVNALLLGDSALYLCASSLAGIGGTEAFFGQGTRLTVV.

The V and J genes are TRBV27 and TRBJ2-6, with 9 bases aligning to TRBD2. V gave up 3 bases and J gave up 10 bases; unmatched junction bases: 1. Per germline, CDR1 MNHEY and CDR2 SMNVEV (reference sequence). This CDR3 is built from 13 residues. This CDR3 is CASSLRGGNVLTF. In DNA, the CDR3 is TGTGCCAGCAGTTTGCGGGGGGGGAACGTCCTGACTTTC.

The J gene is TRBJ1-5, the V gene TRBV27, with D uncertain. Germline-derived CDR1 and CDR2 are MNHEY and SMNVEV (reference sequence). V shed 3 bases and J shed 2 bases, with 11 bases lying between them. The length of the CDR3 is 15 residues. The CDR3 sequence is CASSFNVAGNQPQHF. The CDR3 DNA reads TGTGCCAGCAGTTTCAATGTGGCGGGCAATCAGCCCCAGCATTTT.

The genes are TRBV7-3 and TRBJ2-1; a weak D match, TRBD1 (5 bases). Germline loops: CDR1 SGHTA, CDR2 FQGTGA. With 5 bases removed from V and 10 bases from J, the gap between germline ends came to 15 bases. CDR3 length equals 13 residues. This CDR3 reads CASSDITHREQFF. The CDR3 DNA reads TGTGCCAGCAGCGATATAACTCACAGGGAGCAGTTCTTC.

This chain links TRBV5-1 with TRBJ1-3; 8 positions agree with TRBD1. The CDR3 covers 15 residues. Germline CDR1 reads SGHRS; CDR2 reads YFSETQ. With 5 bases clipped from V and 2 bases from J, the junction kept 6 bases outside the gene matches. The CDR3 nucleotides read TGCGCCAGCAGTCTTCAGGGGGCACCTGGAAACACCATATATTTT. Translating it yields CASSLQGAPGNTIYF.

J is TRBJ1-1 and V is TRBV29-1; the match to TRBD1 covers 7 bases. J lost 0 bases, V lost 7 bases, and 5 bases had no gene match. The CDR3 covers 13 residues. CDR1 is SQVTM, CDR2 ANQGSEA, per germline. CDR3 residues: CSAGQELNTEAFF. CDR3 DNA: TGCAGCGCCGGACAGGAGCTGAACACTGAAGCTTTCTTT.

The chain has TRBV19 and TRBJ1-5; perhaps TRBD1 as D (6 bases). This CDR3 has 17 residues. The V gene's germline CDR1 is LNHDA and CDR2 SQIVND (reference sequence). V lost 6 bases and J lost 2, with 20 bases in between. DNA of the CDR3: TGTGCCAGTAGCACCACAGGGATCGGGATCGGCAATCAGCCCCAGCATTTT. Protein: CASSTTGIGIGNQPQHF.